This record looks at one T cell receptor (beta chain) sequence and its context. The sample belongs to a study of blood T cell repertoires in COVID-19. The CDR3 is 16 residues long. V shed 1 base and J shed 0 bases, with 11 bases lying between them. CDR1 and CDR2 (germline): KGHSH, LQKENI. Sequencing was performed with immunoSEQ multiplex PCR; in TCRdb, only in-frame clones are kept and a portion is missing. The sample contains about 220,000 clones, 80% of which appear only once. The TCR sequence derives from a human donor in a cohort sampled during active COVID-19. The chain couples TRBV18 to TRBJ2-3; TRBD2 might be the D (6 bases). The sequencing sample was made of peripheral blood. DNA of the CDR3: TGTGCCAGCTCACCACTGGCGGGATTTAGCACAGATACGCAGTATTTT. Encoded protein: CASSPLAGFSTDTQYF.